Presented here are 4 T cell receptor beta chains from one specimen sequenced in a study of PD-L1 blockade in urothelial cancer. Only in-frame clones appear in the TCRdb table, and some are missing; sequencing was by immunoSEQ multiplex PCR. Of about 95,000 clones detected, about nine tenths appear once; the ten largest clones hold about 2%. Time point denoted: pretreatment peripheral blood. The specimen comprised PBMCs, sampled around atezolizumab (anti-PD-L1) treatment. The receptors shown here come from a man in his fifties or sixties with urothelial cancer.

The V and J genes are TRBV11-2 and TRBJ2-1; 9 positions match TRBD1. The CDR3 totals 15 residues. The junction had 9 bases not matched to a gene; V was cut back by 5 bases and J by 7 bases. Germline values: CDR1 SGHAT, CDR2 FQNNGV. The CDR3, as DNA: TGTGCCAGCAGCGCACAGGGGGCCTTAGGGAATGAGCAGTTCTTC. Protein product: CASSAQGALGNEQFF.

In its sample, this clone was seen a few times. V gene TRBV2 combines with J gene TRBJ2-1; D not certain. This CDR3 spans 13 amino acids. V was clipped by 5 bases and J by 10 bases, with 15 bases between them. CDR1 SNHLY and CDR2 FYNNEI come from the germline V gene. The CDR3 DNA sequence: TGTGCCAGCAGTCCGGGTGACGAAGGCGAGCAGTTCTTC. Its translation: CASSPGDEGEQFF.

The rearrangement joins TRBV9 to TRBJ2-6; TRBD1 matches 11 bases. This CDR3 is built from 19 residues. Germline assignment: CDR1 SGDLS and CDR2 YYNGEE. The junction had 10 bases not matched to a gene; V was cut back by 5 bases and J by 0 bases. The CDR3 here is CASSSRTGGAPSGANVLTF. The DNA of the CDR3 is TGTGCCAGCAGTAGTCGGACAGGGGGCGCCCCCTCTGGGGCCAACGTCCTGACTTTC.

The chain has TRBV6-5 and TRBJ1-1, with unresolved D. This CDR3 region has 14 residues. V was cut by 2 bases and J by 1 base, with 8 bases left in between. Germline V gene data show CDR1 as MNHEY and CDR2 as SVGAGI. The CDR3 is CASSYEMRNTEAFF. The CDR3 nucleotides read TGTGCCAGCAGTTACGAGATGAGGAACACTGAAGCTTTCTTT.